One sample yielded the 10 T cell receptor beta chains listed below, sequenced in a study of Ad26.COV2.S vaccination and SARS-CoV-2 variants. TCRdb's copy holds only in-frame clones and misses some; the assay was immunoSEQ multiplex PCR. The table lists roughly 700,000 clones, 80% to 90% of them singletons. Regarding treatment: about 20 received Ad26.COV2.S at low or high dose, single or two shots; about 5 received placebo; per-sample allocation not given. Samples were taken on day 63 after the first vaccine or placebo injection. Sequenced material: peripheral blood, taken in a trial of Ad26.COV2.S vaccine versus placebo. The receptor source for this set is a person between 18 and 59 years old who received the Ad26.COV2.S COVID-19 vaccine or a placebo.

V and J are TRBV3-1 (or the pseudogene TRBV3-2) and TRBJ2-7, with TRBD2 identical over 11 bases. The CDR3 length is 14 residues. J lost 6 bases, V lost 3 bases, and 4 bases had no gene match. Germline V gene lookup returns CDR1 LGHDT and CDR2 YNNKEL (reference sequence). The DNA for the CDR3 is TGTGCCAGCAGCCATGCTAGCGGGAGGAGCGAGCAGTACTTC. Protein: CASSHASGRSEQYF.

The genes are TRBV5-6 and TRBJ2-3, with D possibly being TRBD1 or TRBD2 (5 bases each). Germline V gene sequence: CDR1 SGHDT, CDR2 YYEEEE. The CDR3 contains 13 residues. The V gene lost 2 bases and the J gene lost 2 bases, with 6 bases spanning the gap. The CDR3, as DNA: TGTGCCAGCAGCTTCGGGGCCACAGATACGCAGTATTTT. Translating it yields CASSFGATDTQYF.

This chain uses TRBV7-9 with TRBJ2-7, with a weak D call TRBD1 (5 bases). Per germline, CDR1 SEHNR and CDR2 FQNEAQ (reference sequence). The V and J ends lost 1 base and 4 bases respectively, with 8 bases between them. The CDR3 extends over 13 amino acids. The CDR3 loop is CASSLVSGYEQYF. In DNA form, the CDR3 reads TGTGCCAGCAGCTTAGTTTCAGGGTACGAGCAGTACTTC.

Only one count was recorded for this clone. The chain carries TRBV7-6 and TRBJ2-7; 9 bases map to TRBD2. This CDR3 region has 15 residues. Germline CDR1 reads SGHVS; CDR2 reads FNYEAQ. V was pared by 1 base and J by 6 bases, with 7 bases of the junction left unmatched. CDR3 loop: CASSLGLGLASEQYF. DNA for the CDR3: TGTGCCAGCAGCTTAGGTCTAGGACTAGCGAGCGAGCAGTACTTC.

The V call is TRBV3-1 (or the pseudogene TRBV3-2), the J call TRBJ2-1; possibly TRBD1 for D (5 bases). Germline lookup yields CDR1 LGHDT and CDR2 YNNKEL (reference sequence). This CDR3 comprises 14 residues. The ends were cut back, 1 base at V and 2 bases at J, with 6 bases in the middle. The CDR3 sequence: CASSQVTAYNEQFF. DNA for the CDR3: TGTGCCAGCAGCCAAGTGACAGCCTACAATGAGCAGTTCTTC.

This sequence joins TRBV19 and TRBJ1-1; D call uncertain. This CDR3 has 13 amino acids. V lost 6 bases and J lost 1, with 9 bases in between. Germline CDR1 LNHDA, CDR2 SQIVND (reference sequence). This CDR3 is CASSLDGNTEAFF. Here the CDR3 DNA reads TGTGCCAGTAGCCTGGACGGGAACACTGAAGCTTTCTTT.

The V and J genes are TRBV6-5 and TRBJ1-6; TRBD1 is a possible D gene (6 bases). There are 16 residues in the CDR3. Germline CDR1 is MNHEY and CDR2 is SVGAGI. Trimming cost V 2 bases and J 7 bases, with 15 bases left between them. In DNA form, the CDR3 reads TGTGCCAGCAGTTACACGGGGGGGCAACTAAATTCACCCCTCCACTTT. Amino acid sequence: CASSYTGGQLNSPLHF.

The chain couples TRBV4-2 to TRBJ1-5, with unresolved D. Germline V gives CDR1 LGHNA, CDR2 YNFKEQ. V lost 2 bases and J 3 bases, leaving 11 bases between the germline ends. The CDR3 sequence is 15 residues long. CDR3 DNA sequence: TGTGCCAGCAGCCAAAATGGGATGCCCAATCAGCCCCAGCATTTT. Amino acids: CASSQNGMPNQPQHF.

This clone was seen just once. CDR3: CASSPAGANVLTF. CDR3 nucleotide sequence: TGCGCCAGCAGCCCCGCTGGGGCCAACGTCCTGACTTTC. This chain links TRBV4-1 with TRBJ2-6; D unclear. Per germline, CDR1 MGHRA and CDR2 YSYEKL. The CDR3 is made up of 13 amino acids. Trimming left V 4 bases short and J 2 bases short, with 3 bases between.

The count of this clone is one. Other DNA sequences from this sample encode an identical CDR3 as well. The CDR3 nucleotides read TGTGCCAGCAGCCTGCGGACCGTGAACACTGAAGCTTTCTTT. Translating gives CASSLRTVNTEAFF. V is TRBV7-2 and J is TRBJ1-1, with no clear D. The germline V gene has CDR1 SGHTA and CDR2 FQGNSA. This CDR3 spans 14 amino acids. Trimming cost V 5 bases and J 0 bases, with 10 bases left between them.